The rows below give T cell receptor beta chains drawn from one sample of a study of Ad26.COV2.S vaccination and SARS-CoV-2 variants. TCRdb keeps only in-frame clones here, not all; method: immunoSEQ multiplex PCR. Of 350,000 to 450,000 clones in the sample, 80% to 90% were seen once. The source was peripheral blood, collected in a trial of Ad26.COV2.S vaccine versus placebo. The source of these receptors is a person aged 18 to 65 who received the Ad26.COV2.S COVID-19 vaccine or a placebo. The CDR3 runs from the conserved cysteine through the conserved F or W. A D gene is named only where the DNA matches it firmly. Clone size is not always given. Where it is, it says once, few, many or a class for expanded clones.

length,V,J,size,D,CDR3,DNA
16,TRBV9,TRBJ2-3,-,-,CASSPSAIWTTDTQYF,TGTGCCAGCAGCCCATCAGCGATCTGGACCACAGATACGCAGTATTTT
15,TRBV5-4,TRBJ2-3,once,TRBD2,CASSIRTSGTDTQYF,TGTGCCAGCAGCATTAGGACTAGCGGTACAGATACGCAGTATTTT
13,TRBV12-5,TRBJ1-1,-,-,CASGFEAGTEAFF,TGTGCTAGTGGTTTTGAAGCAGGGACTGAAGCTTTCTTT
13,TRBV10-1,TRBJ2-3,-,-,CASSQQWTDTQYF,TGCGCCAGCAGTCAACAGTGGACAGATACGCAGTATTTT
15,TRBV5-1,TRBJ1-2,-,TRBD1,CASSLAEGAGYGYTF,TGCGCCAGCAGCTTGGCCGAGGGGGCAGGGTATGGCTACACCTTC
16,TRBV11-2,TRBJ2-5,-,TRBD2,CASSSGLAGGRETQYF,TGTGCCAGCAGCTCCGGACTAGCGGGGGGGCGAGAGACCCAGTACTTC
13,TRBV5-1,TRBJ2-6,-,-,CASHPGGANVLTF,TGCGCCAGCCACCCCGGGGGGGCCAACGTCCTGACTTTC
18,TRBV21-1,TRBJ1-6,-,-,CASSKSDQGDRVRSPLHF,TGTGCCAGCAGCAAATCTGATCAGGGGGACAGGGTGAGGTCACCCCTCCACTTT
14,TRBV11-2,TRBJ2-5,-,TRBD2,CASSLIRGRETQYF,TGTGCCAGCAGCTTAATCCGCGGGAGGGAGACCCAGTACTTC
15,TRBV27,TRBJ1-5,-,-,CASSLTPTGYQPQHF,TGTGCCAGCAGTTTAACACCCACAGGGTATCAGCCCCAGCATTTT
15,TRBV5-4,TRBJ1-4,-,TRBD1,CASSRGGTGSEKLFF,TGTGCCAGCAGCCGCGGCGGGACAGGGAGTGAAAAACTGTTTTTT
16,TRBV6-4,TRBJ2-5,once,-,CASSDSNLALGETQYF,TGTGCCAGCAGTGACTCGAATCTAGCCCTAGGTGAGACCCAGTACTTC
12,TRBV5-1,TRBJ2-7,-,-,CASSLGGLEQYF,TGCGCCAGCAGCTTGGGGGGCCTCGAGCAGTACTTC
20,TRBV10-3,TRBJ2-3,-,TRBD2,CAISRGTSGGTRSSTDTQYF,TGTGCCATCAGCCGCGGGACTAGCGGGGGGACCCGATCTAGCACAGATACGCAGTATTTT
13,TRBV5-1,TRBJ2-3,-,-,CASRDTLVDTQYF,TGCGCCAGCAGGGACACGCTCGTAGATACGCAGTATTTT
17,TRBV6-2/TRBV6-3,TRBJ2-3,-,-,CASSYSRFSVGGDTQYF,TGTGCCAGCAGTTACTCGAGATTTTCAGTTGGTGGAGATACGCAGTATTTT
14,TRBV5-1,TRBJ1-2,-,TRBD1,CASSLGQGGHGYTF,TGCGCCAGCAGCTTGGGACAGGGTGGCCATGGCTACACCTTC
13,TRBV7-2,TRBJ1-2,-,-,CASSFRANYGYTF,TGTGCCAGCAGCTTCAGGGCTAACTATGGCTACACCTTC
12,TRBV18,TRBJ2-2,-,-,CASSTNTGELFF,TGTGCCAGCTCAACGAACACCGGGGAGCTGTTTTTT
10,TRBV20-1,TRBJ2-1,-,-,CSANLRERFF,TGCAGTGCTAATCTCCGGGAGAGGTTCTTC
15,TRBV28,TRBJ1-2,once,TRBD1,CASSLRNQGAYGYTF,TGTGCCAGCAGTTTACGTAACCAGGGGGCCTATGGCTACACCTTC
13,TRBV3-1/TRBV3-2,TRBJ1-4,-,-,CASSQGGPRELFF,TGTGCCAGCAGCCAAGGGGGGCCCAGGGAACTGTTTTTT
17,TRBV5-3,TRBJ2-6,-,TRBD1,CARRESQGAAGANVLTF,TGTGCCAGAAGGGAATCTCAGGGGGCTGCTGGGGCCAACGTCCTGACTTTC
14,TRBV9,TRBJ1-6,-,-,CASSVKGYNSPLHF,TGTGCCAGCAGCGTAAAGGGTTATAATTCACCCCTCCACTTT
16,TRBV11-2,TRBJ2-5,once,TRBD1,CASSLGQGSMYETQYF,TGTGCCAGCAGCTTAGGACAGGGGAGTATGTACGAGACCCAGTACTTC
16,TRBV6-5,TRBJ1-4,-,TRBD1,CASSYSTGEVNEKLFF,TGTGCCAGCAGTTACTCGACAGGGGAAGTTAATGAAAAACTGTTTTTT
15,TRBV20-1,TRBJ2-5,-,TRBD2,CSASRASGPQETQYF,TGCAGTGCTAGTCGGGCTAGCGGGCCGCAAGAGACCCAGTACTTC
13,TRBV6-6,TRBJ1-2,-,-,CASSYSSRPGYTF,TGTGCCAGCAGTTACTCTTCCAGGCCTGGCTACACCTTC
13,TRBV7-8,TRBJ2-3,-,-,CASEYGAEDTQYF,TGTGCCAGCGAATATGGGGCGGAGGATACGCAGTATTTT
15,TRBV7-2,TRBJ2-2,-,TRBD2,CASSGGLALTGELFF,TGTGCCAGCAGCGGGGGACTAGCCTTGACCGGGGAGCTGTTTTTT
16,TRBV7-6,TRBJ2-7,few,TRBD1,CASSLAYNRGRGEQYF,TGTGCCAGCAGCTTAGCGTATAACAGGGGCAGAGGCGAGCAGTACTTC
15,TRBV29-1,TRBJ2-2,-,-,CSVGEVYANTGELFF,TGCAGCGTGGGGGAGGTGTACGCGAACACCGGGGAGCTGTTTTTT
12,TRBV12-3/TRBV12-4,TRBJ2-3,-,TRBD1,CASSPGGDTQYF,TGTGCCAGCAGTCCAGGGGGCGATACGCAGTATTTT
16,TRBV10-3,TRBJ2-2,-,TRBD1,CAIKERATGRTGELFF,TGTGCCATCAAAGAAAGGGCGACAGGGAGAACCGGGGAGCTGTTTTTT
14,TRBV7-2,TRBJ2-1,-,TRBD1,CASSPGTGLNEQFF,TGTGCCAGCAGCCCTGGGACAGGGTTGAATGAGCAGTTCTTC
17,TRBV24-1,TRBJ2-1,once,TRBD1,CATSDVQGEATYNEQFF,TGTGCCACCAGTGACGTACAGGGGGAGGCCACCTACAATGAGCAGTTCTTC
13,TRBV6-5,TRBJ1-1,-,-,CASRTPGTSEAFF,TGTGCCAGCCGGACCCCGGGAACCTCCGAAGCTTTCTTT